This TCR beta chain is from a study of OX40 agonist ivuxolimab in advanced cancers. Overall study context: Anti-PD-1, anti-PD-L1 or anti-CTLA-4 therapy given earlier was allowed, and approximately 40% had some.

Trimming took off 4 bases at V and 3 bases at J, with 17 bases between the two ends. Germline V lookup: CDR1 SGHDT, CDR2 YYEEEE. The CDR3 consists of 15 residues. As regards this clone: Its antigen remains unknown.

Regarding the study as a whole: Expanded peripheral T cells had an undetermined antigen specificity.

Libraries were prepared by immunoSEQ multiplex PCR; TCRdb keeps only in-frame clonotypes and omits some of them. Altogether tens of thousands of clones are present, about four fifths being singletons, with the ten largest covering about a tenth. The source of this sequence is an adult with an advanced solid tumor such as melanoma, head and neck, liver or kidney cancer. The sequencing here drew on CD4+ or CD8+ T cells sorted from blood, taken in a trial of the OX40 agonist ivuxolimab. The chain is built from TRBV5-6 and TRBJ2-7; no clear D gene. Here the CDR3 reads CASSVVGGLLYEQYF. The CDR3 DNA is TGTGCCAGCAGCGTGGTGGGCGGCCTTCTCTACGAGCAGTACTTC.